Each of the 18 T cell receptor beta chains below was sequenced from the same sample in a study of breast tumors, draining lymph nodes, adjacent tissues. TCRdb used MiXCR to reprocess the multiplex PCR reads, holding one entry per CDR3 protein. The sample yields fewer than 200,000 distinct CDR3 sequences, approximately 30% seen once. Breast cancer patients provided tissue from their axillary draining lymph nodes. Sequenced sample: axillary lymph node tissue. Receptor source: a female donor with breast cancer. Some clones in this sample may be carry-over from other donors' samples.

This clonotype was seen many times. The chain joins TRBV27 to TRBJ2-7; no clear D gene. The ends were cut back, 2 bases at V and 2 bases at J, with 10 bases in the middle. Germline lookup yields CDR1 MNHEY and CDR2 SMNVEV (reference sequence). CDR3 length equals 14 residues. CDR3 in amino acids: CASSLGLGPYEQYF. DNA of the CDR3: TGTGCCAGCAGTTTAGGGCTAGGCCCCTACGAGCAGTACTTC.

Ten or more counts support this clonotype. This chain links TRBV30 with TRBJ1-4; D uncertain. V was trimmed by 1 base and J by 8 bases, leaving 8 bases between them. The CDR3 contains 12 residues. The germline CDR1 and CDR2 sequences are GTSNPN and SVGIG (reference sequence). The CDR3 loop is CAWSAEGEKLFF. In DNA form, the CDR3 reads TGTGCCTGGAGTGCTGAGGGAGAAAAACTGTTTTTT.

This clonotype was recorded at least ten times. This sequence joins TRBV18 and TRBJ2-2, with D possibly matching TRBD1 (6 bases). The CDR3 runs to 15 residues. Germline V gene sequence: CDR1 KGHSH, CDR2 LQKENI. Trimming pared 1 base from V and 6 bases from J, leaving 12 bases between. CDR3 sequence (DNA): TGTGCCAGCTCACCACATCCCAGGGGATCCGGGGAGCTGTTTTTT. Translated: CASSPHPRGSGELFF.

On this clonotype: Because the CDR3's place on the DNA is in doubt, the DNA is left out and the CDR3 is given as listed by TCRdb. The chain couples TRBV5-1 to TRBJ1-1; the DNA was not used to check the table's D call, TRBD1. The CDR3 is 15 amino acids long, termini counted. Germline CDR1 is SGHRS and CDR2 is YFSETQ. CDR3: CASTWAVGANTEASF.

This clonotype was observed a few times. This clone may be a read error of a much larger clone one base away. Written as DNA, the CDR3 is TGCGCCAGCAGCCAGTCGGGGGCGGGGCGGTACTTC. It specifies CASSQSGAGRYF. This chain connects TRBV5-1 to TRBJ2-7; TRBD1 or TRBD2 may be the D gene (6 bases each). Trimming stripped 4 bases from V and 12 bases from J, with 17 bases between. The CDR3 runs 12 residues. The germline CDR1 and CDR2 sequences are SGHRS and YFSETQ.

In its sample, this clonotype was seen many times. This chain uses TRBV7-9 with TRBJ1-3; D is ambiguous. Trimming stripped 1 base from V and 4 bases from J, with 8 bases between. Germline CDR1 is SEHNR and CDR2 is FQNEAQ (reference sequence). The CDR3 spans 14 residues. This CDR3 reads CASSLGSGGNTIYF. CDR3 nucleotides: TGTGCCAGCAGCTTAGGATCTGGAGGAAACACCATATATTTT.

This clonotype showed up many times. The CDR3 sequence is CASSGPGTGVGRDSGELFF. The CDR3 nucleotides read TGTGCCAGTAGTGGACCCGGGACAGGGGTCGGGAGGGATTCCGGGGAGCTGTTTTTT. This chain connects TRBV19 to TRBJ2-2, with 10 bases identical to TRBD1. Unmatched junction bases numbered 18, after V lost 5 bases and J lost 6 bases. CDR1 LNHDA and CDR2 SQIVND come from the germline V gene (reference sequence). This CDR3 has 19 residues. The full variable domain, with the rest looked up from reference TRBV19 and TRBJ2-2, is DGGITQSPKYLFRKEGQNVTLSCEQNLNHDAMYWYRQDPGQGLRLIYYSQIVNDFQKGDIAEGYSVSREKKESFPLTVTSAQKNPTAFYLCASSGPGTGVGRDSGELFFGEGSRLTVL.

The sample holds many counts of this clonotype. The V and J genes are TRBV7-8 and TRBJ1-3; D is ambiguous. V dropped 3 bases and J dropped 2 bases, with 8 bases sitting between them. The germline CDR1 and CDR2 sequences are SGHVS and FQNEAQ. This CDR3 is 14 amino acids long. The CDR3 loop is CASSLPATGNTIYF. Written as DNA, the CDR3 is TGTGCCAGCAGCTTGCCCGCGACTGGAAACACCATATATTTT.

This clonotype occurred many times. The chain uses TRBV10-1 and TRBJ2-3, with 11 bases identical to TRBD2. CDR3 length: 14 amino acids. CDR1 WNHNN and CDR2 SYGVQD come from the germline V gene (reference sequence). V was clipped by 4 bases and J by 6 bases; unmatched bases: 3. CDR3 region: CASSGLAGGDTQYF. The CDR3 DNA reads TGCGCCAGCAGTGGTCTAGCGGGAGGTGATACGCAGTATTTT.

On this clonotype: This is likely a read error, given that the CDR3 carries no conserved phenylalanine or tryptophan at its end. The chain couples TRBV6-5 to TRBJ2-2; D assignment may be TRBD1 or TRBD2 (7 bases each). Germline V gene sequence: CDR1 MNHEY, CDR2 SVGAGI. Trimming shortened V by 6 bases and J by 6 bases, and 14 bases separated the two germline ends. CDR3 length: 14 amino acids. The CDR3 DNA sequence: TGTGCCAGCAGCCAGGGGGGGGGTCCCGGGGAGCTGTTTTGT. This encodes CASSQGGGPGELFC.

The CDR3 reads CSQEGTLAHEQYF. The CDR3 nucleotides read TGCAGCCAAGAGGGGACCTTGGCCCACGAGCAGTACTTC. The chain is built from TRBV29-1 and TRBJ2-7; perhaps D is TRBD1 or TRBD2 (5 bases each). CDR1 is SQVTM and CDR2 is ANQGSEA in the germline V gene. The CDR3 length is 13 residues. V lost 8 bases and J 5 bases, leaving 19 bases between the germline ends.

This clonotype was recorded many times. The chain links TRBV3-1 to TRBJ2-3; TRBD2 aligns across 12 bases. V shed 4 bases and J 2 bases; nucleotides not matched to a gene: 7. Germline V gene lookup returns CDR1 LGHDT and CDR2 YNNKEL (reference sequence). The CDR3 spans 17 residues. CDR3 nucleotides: TGTGCCAGCAGCCCCCTTGGACTAGCGGGGATCACAGATACGCAGTATTTT. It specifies CASSPLGLAGITDTQYF.

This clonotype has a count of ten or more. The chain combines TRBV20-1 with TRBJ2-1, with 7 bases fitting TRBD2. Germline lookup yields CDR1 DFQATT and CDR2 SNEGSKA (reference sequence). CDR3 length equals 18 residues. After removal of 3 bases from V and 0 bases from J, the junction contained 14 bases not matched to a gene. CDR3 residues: CSARFVLAAVSSYNEQFF. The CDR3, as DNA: TGCAGTGCTAGGTTTGTTCTAGCGGCCGTGAGCTCCTACAATGAGCAGTTCTTC.

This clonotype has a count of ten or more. DNA for the CDR3: TGTGCCAGCATGAAGCAGGGCACTAACGAGCAGTACTTC. It encodes CASMKQGTNEQYF. The gene calls are TRBV14 and TRBJ2-7; possibly TRBD1 for D (5 bases). Germline V lookup: CDR1 SGHDN, CDR2 FVKESK. The CDR3 spans 13 residues. Trimming took off 7 bases at V and 5 bases at J, with 15 bases between the two ends.

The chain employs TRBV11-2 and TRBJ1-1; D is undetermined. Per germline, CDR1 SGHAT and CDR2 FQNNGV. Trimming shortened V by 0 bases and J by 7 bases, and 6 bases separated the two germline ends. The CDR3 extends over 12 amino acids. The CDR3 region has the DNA TGTGCCAGCAGCTTAGATGTGAGTGAAGCTTTCTTT. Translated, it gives CASSLDVSEAFF. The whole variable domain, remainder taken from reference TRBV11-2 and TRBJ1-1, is EAGVAQSPRYKIIEKRQSVAFWCNPISGHATLYWYQQILGQGPKLLIQFQNNGVVDDSQLPKDRFSAERLKGVDSTLKIQPAKLEDSAVYLCASSLDVSEAFFGQGTRLTVV.

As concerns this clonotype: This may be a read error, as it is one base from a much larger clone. The CDR3 region is CASIQDRGPFNEQFF. The CDR3 DNA sequence: TGTGCCAGCATTCAAGACAGGGGGCCATTCAATGAGCAGTTCTTC. The chain couples TRBV6-2 or TRBV6-3 to TRBJ2-1, with TRBD1 identical over 10 bases. The CDR3 is 15 residues long. V lost 7 bases, J lost 6 bases, and 9 bases stayed unmatched. Germline V gives CDR1 MNHEY, CDR2 SVGEGT.

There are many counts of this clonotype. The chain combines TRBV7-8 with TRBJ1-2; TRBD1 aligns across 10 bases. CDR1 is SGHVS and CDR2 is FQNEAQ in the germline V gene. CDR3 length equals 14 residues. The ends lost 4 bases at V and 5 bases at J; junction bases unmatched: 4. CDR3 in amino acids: CASSSDRGRYGYTF. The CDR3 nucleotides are TGTGCCAGCAGCTCAGACAGGGGGCGGTATGGCTACACCTTC.

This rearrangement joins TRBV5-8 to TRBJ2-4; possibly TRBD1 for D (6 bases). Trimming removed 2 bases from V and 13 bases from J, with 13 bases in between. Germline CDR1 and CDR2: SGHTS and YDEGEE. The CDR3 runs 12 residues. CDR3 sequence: CASSFPDRDQYF. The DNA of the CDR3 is TGTGCCAGCAGCTTTCCGGACAGAGACCAGTACTTC.